This T cell receptor beta chain is from a study of cytomegalovirus exposure and HLA in healthy donors. CDR3 length: 17 amino acids. From germline, CDR1 is SGHDT and CDR2 YYEEEE. V shed 0 bases, J shed 2 bases, and the junction held 6 bases outside the gene matches. Measured with immunoSEQ multiplex PCR; TCRdb has only the in-frame clones, and not every one. The sample has about 110,000 clones, roughly 86% seen once. The chain couples TRBV5-6 to TRBJ2-5, with 11 bases fitting TRBD2. This clonotype originated in a woman younger than 35 in good health and CMV-seronegative. Source material: PBMCs. The CDR3 coding sequence is TGTGCCAGCAGCTTGGCCTGGGTAGCGGGGGGGCAAGAGACCCAGTACTTC. It is translated as CASSLAWVAGGQETQYF.